What follows are 31 T cell receptor beta chains derived from one specimen sequenced in a study of T cell repertoires in cytomegalovirus infection. TCRdb redid the calling of the reads with MiXCR, one entry per CDR3 protein. The table records fewer than 250,000 distinct CDR3 sequences, around 12% of them present only once. The sample taken for sequencing was PBMCs. These receptors were taken from a human donor in good health (CMV status not recorded). Some clones in this sample may be carry-over from other donors' samples.

The chain links TRBV9 to TRBJ2-5, with 7 bases matching TRBD1. The trim removed 7 bases at V and 5 bases at J, leaving 5 bases unmatched. CDR1 is SGDLS, CDR2 YYNGEE, per germline. CDR3 length: 12 amino acids. The CDR3 here is CASGDSLETQYF. In DNA form, the CDR3 reads TGTGCCAGCGGGGACAGTTTGGAGACCCAGTACTTC.

The J gene is TRBJ2-5, the V gene TRBV20-1, with a possible D match to TRBD1 (6 bases). Germline V gene data show CDR1 as DFQATT and CDR2 as SNEGSKA (reference sequence). The CDR3 extends over 13 amino acids. V lost 7 bases and J lost 4, with 16 bases in between. The CDR3 protein is CSVRGEKLETQYF. The CDR3 region has the DNA TGCAGTGTCAGGGGCGAAAAGTTAGAGACCCAGTACTTC.

This clonotype occurred a few times. CDR3 sequence (DNA): TGTGCCAGCAGCGTAGAAGGCGGGAGATGGGGCAATGAGCAGTTCTTC. Its protein is CASSVEGGRWGNEQFF. The chain uses TRBV9 and TRBJ2-1, with 7 bases that match TRBD2. V lost 0 bases to trimming and J lost 6 bases; unmatched junction nucleotides: 9. The V gene's germline CDR1 is SGDLS and CDR2 YYNGEE. The CDR3 is 16 amino acids.

The sample holds a few counts of this clonotype. This chain joins TRBV6-6 and TRBJ2-3, with 13 positions matching TRBD2. CDR1 MNHNY and CDR2 SVGAGI come from the germline V gene (reference sequence). This CDR3 spans 16 amino acids. The V segment lost 8 bases and the J segment 5 bases; nucleotides outside the gene matches: 10. The CDR3 DNA sequence: TGTGCCAGCGGCCGACTAGCGGGAGGAGTAGGAGATACGCAGTATTTT. Amino acids: CASGRLAGGVGDTQYF.

This clonotype was observed many times. V gene TRBV27 combines with J gene TRBJ1-5; D gene uncertain. Looked up from germline, CDR1 is MNHEY and CDR2 is SMNVEV (reference sequence). Trimming stripped 2 bases from V and 6 bases from J, with 14 bases between. This CDR3 has 15 amino acids. DNA for the CDR3: TGTGCCAGCAGTTTACGGTCGCAGGTGGGTCAGCCCCAGCATTTT. This encodes CASSLRSQVGQPQHF.

This sequence joins TRBV29-1 and TRBJ2-5; D is possibly TRBD2 (6 bases). The ends were cut back, 6 bases at V and 4 bases at J, with 18 bases in the middle. The CDR3 loop spans 14 amino acids. Germline CDR1 reads SQVTM; CDR2 reads ANQGSEA. The CDR3 protein is CSVTRGRGRETQYF. In DNA, the CDR3 is TGCAGCGTCACCCGGGGGAGAGGTCGAGAGACCCAGTACTTC.

In its sample, this clonotype was seen a few times. The rearrangement links TRBV7-2 to TRBJ1-5; D is unresolved. The CDR3 is 12 residues long. Trimming removed 7 bases from V and 7 bases from J, with 11 bases in between. Germline loops: CDR1 SGHTA, CDR2 FQGNSA. The CDR3 nucleotides are TGTGCCAGCACCGAGTTCGGACAGCCCCAGCATTTT. Translated, it gives CASTEFGQPQHF.

The sample holds a few counts of this clonotype. In nucleotides, the CDR3 is TGTGCCAGTAGTATCCCCTCCTCAGGGGTTGGCAATCAGCCCCAGCATTTT. Translating it yields CASSIPSSGVGNQPQHF. V usage is TRBV19 and J usage is TRBJ1-5; tentative D call: TRBD1 (6 bases). In germline, CDR1 is LNHDA, CDR2 SQIVND (reference sequence). The CDR3 is made up of 17 amino acids. Trimming shortened V by 3 bases and J by 2 bases, and 17 bases separated the two germline ends. The complete variable domain, with remaining parts taken from reference TRBV19 and TRBJ1-5, reads DGGITQSPKYLFRKEGQNVTLSCEQNLNHDAMYWYRQDPGQGLRLIYYSQIVNDFQKGDIAEGYSVSREKKESFPLTVTSAQKNPTAFYLCASSIPSSGVGNQPQHFGDGTRLSIL.

This clonotype was observed many times. The chain uses TRBV7-2 and TRBJ1-1; D might be TRBD1 (5 bases). CDR3 size: 14 residues. Germline assignment: CDR1 SGHTA and CDR2 FQGNSA. V was clipped by 0 bases and J by 7 bases, with 12 bases between them. The CDR3 bases are TGTGCCAGCAGCTTAGCGACGGGGCGCAGTGAAGCTTTCTTT. Translation: CASSLATGRSEAFF. Full variable domain (outside the CDR3, taken from reference TRBV7-2 and TRBJ1-1): GAGVSQSPSNKVTEKGKDVELRCDPISGHTALYWYRQSLGQGLEFLIYFQGNSAPDKSGLPSDRFSAERTGGSVSTLTIQRTQQEDSAVYLCASSLATGRSEAFFGQGTRLTVV.

The sample holds many counts of this clonotype. The chain employs TRBV12-3 or TRBV12-4 and TRBJ2-7, with unresolved D. The CDR3 covers 13 residues. Trimming stripped 4 bases from V and 4 bases from J, with 11 bases between. In nucleotides, the CDR3 is TGTGCCAGCAGTTCTATGGCAGATTACGAGCAGTACTTC. This sequence encodes CASSSMADYEQYF.

The rearrangement links TRBV3-1 to TRBJ1-2; D is undetermined. CDR1 and CDR2 from the germline V gene are LGHDT and YNNKEL (reference sequence). Trimming left V 4 bases short and J 3 bases short, with 15 bases between. CDR3 size: 15 residues. CDR3 residues: CASSPYPRSHYGYTF. CDR3 nucleotide sequence: TGTGCCAGCAGCCCTTACCCCCGGTCTCACTATGGCTACACCTTC.

About this clonotype itself: At one of its ends the junction is not consistent with the germline gene, which may arise from a read error. The chain uses TRBV11-2 and TRBJ2-2, with 7 bases that match TRBD2. The CDR3 spans 16 residues. Germline V lookup: CDR1 SGHAT, CDR2 FQNNGV. CDR3 bases: TGTGCCAGCAACTTACCTAGCGGAGCGAACACCGGGGAGCTGTTTTTT. Residues: CASNLPSGANTGELFF.

This clonotype was counted between two and nine times. The gene calls are TRBV12-3 or TRBV12-4 and TRBJ2-3, with 11 bases aligning to TRBD2. Trimming removed 4 bases from V and 0 bases from J; junction bases left unmatched: 3. This CDR3 has 16 residues. The CDR3 sequence is CASSYGTSGSTDTQYF. The CDR3 bases are TGTGCCAGCAGTTATGGGACTAGCGGAAGCACAGATACGCAGTATTTT.

The chain recombines TRBV20-1 with TRBJ2-5; 11 bases align to TRBD2. The CDR3 has 14 residues. Germline lookup yields CDR1 DFQATT and CDR2 SNEGSKA (reference sequence). Trimming took 6 bases from V and 9 from J; bases not matched to a gene: 12. DNA of the CDR3: TGCAGTGCCAATCCCGGGACTAGCGGCTTCCCCCAGTACTTC. Encoded protein: CSANPGTSGFPQYF.

There are many counts of this clonotype. The chain uses TRBV19 and TRBJ1-5; D unresolved. This CDR3 comprises 13 residues. Germline assignment: CDR1 LNHDA and CDR2 SQIVND (reference sequence). V lost 3 bases to trimming and J lost 4 bases, with 7 bases between them. CDR3 sequence (DNA): TGTGCCAGTAGTATTTTAGGGAATCAGCCCCAGCATTTT. Encoded protein: CASSILGNQPQHF.

Regarding this clonotype: A much more abundant neighbour one base away suggests this may be a read error. V is TRBV5-1 and J is TRBJ2-1, with 9 bases that match TRBD1. The V and J ends lost 4 bases and 6 bases, in that order; junction bases with no gene match: 8. In germline, CDR1 is SGHRS, CDR2 YFSETQ. The CDR3 loop spans 15 amino acids. The DNA of the CDR3 is TGCGCCAGCAGCAGCAACAGGGGGCTAGGCAATGAGCAGTTCTTC. This codes for CASSSNRGLGNEQFF. Full variable domain (missing parts from reference TRBV5-1 and TRBJ2-1): KAGVTQTPRYLIKTRGQQVTLSCSPISGHRSVSWYQQTPGQGLQFLFEYFSETQRNKGNFPGRFSGRQFSNSRSEMNVSTLELGDSALYLCASSSNRGLGNEQFFGPGTRLTVL.

This clonotype was found many times. The chain carries TRBV6-2 or TRBV6-3 and TRBJ1-5, with TRBD1 identical over 10 bases. Germline V gene lookup returns CDR1 MNHEY and CDR2 SVGEGT. Losses at the gene ends were 7 bases for V and 6 bases for J; bases not matched to a gene: 3. This CDR3 has 13 amino acids. CDR3 region: CASKDRGSQPQHF. The CDR3 DNA sequence: TGTGCCAGCAAGGACAGGGGGAGTCAGCCCCAGCATTTT.

The chain links TRBV5-6 to TRBJ2-1; 8 bases match TRBD1. Germline CDR1 and CDR2: SGHDT and YYEEEE. The CDR3 runs to 16 residues. V was clipped by 0 bases and J by 14 bases; unmatched bases: 16. The chain's CDR3 is CASSLAGGRGRLAEFF. The CDR3 DNA sequence: TGTGCCAGCAGCTTGGCCGGGGGCAGGGGGCGGCTAGCCGAGTTCTTC.

This chain joins TRBV20-1 and TRBJ2-1; 7 bases agree with TRBD1. The germline V gene has CDR1 DFQATT and CDR2 SNEGSKA (reference sequence). CDR3 length equals 15 residues. The J segment lost 6 bases and the V segment lost 4 bases, leaving 12 bases of the junction unmatched. The CDR3 bases are TGCAGTGCTATAAGAGGGGGCGAGGGCGGCAATGAGCAGTTCTTC. It is translated as CSAIRGGEGGNEQFF.

The chain joins TRBV4-3 to TRBJ1-6; D gene uncertain. Germline V CDR1 and CDR2: LGHNA, YSLEER. Trimming stripped 1 base from V and 7 bases from J, with 8 bases between. The CDR3 extends over 14 amino acids. The CDR3 bases are TGCGCCAGCAGCCAAGGACGGTCCAATTCACCCCTCCACTTT. It specifies CASSQGRSNSPLHF.

The chain recombines TRBV19 with TRBJ2-6, with 7 bases aligning to TRBD1. J gave up 2 bases and V 3 bases, and 10 bases lay outside the gene matches. The length of the CDR3 is 18 residues. Germline V gene data show CDR1 as LNHDA and CDR2 as SQIVND (reference sequence). The CDR3 is CASSIPTGRGAGANVLTF. In nucleotides, the CDR3 is TGTGCCAGTAGTATCCCGACAGGGCGAGGAGCTGGGGCCAACGTCCTGACTTTC.

This CDR3 is CSAAVIGEAFF. CDR3 nucleotides: TGCAGTGCGGCCGTTATCGGAGAAGCTTTCTTT. This chain connects TRBV20-1 to TRBJ1-1; D remains unclear. This CDR3 comprises 11 residues. From germline, CDR1 is DFQATT and CDR2 SNEGSKA (reference sequence). V gave up 6 bases and J gave up 8 bases, with 13 bases separating them.

The genes are TRBV5-1 and TRBJ1-1; D possibly corresponds to TRBD1 (6 bases). CDR1 SGHRS and CDR2 YFSETQ come from the germline V gene. The CDR3 is 14 residues long. Between the trimmed V and J ends, which lost 3 bases and 5 bases, there was a span of 14 bases. CDR3 sequence: CASSSYRAFTEAFF. The CDR3 nucleotides read TGCGCCAGCAGCTCATACAGGGCTTTTACTGAAGCTTTCTTT.

This clonotype was detected only a few times. This rearrangement joins TRBV2 to TRBJ2-3; no firm D call. CDR1 SNHLY and CDR2 FYNNEI come from the germline V gene. The CDR3 totals 10 residues. V was clipped by 9 bases and J by 2 bases, with 3 bases between them. The CDR3 region has the DNA TGTGCCAGTACCACAGATACGCAGTATTTT. Translating gives CASTTDTQYF.

This clonotype was picked up many times. The V gene is TRBV7-2, the J gene TRBJ2-7, with TRBD1 matching 12 bases. Losses at the gene ends were 6 bases for V and 5 bases for J; bases not matched to a gene: 5. Germline loops: CDR1 SGHTA, CDR2 FQGNSA. The CDR3 consists of 14 residues. CDR3 protein: CASRSGQGADEQYF. The DNA of the CDR3 is TGTGCCAGCAGGTCGGGACAGGGGGCCGACGAGCAGTACTTC.

The sample holds many counts of this clonotype. The chain recombines TRBV7-2 with TRBJ1-2; D remains unclear. Trimming cost V 1 base and J 2 bases, with 8 bases left between them. The CDR3 totals 14 residues. Germline values: CDR1 SGHTA, CDR2 FQGNSA. The CDR3 nucleotides are TGTGCCAGCAGCTTAGTATTGGGGAACTATGGCTACACCTTC. Translation gives CASSLVLGNYGYTF.

The CDR3 region is CASINGGDTEAFF. As DNA, the CDR3 is TGTGCCAGCATCAACGGGGGGGACACTGAAGCTTTCTTT. The chain employs TRBV6-2 or TRBV6-3 and TRBJ1-1; tentative D call: TRBD1 (5 bases). Per the germline V gene, CDR1 is MNHEY and CDR2 is SVGEGT. The V gene lost 7 bases and the J gene lost 3 bases, with 12 bases spanning the gap. This CDR3 comprises 13 residues.

This clonotype came up a few times. The chain is built from TRBV6-5 and TRBJ2-2; TRBD1 matches 9 bases. Germline trimming cut 2 bases from V and 3 bases from J; bases unmatched to any gene: 10. This CDR3 is built from 18 residues. The germline CDR1 and CDR2 sequences are MNHEY and SVGAGI. CDR3: CASSYGVRTGEDTGELFF. CDR3 nucleotide sequence: TGTGCCAGCAGTTACGGAGTCAGGACAGGGGAAGACACCGGGGAGCTGTTTTTT.

This clonotype occurred many times. The V gene is TRBV28, the J gene TRBJ2-1, with D perhaps matching TRBD1 (6 bases). The CDR3 loop spans 13 amino acids. Per the germline V gene, CDR1 is MDHEN and CDR2 is SYDVKM. With 5 bases removed from V and 4 bases from J, the gap between germline ends came to 9 bases. CDR3 residues: CASSRQAYNEQFF. The CDR3 region has the DNA TGTGCCAGCAGTCGACAGGCGTACAATGAGCAGTTCTTC. The whole variable domain, remainder taken from reference TRBV28 and TRBJ2-1, is DVKVTQSSRYLVKRTGEKVFLECVQDMDHENMFWYRQDPGLGLRLIYFSYDVKMKEKGDIPEGYSVSREKKERFSLILESASTNQTSMYLCASSRQAYNEQFFGPGTRLTVL.

The chain is built from TRBV5-1 and TRBJ2-1; D not certain. Per the germline V gene, CDR1 is SGHRS and CDR2 is YFSETQ. Trimming pared 2 bases from V and 4 bases from J, leaving 7 bases between. This CDR3 is built from 13 residues. The CDR3 DNA reads as TGCGCCAGCAGCTTAAATCAGTACAATGAGCAGTTCTTC. Its translation: CASSLNQYNEQFF.

This clonotype appeared many times. The rearrangement links TRBV19 to TRBJ1-5; 8 nucleotides line up with TRBD1. After removal of 5 bases from V and 1 base from J, the junction contained 10 bases not matched to a gene. Germline V gives CDR1 LNHDA, CDR2 SQIVND (reference sequence). The CDR3 is 17 residues long. The CDR3 here is CASSEWTGRGSNQPQHF. In DNA form, the CDR3 reads TGTGCCAGTAGTGAATGGACAGGGCGGGGGAGCAATCAGCCCCAGCATTTT.